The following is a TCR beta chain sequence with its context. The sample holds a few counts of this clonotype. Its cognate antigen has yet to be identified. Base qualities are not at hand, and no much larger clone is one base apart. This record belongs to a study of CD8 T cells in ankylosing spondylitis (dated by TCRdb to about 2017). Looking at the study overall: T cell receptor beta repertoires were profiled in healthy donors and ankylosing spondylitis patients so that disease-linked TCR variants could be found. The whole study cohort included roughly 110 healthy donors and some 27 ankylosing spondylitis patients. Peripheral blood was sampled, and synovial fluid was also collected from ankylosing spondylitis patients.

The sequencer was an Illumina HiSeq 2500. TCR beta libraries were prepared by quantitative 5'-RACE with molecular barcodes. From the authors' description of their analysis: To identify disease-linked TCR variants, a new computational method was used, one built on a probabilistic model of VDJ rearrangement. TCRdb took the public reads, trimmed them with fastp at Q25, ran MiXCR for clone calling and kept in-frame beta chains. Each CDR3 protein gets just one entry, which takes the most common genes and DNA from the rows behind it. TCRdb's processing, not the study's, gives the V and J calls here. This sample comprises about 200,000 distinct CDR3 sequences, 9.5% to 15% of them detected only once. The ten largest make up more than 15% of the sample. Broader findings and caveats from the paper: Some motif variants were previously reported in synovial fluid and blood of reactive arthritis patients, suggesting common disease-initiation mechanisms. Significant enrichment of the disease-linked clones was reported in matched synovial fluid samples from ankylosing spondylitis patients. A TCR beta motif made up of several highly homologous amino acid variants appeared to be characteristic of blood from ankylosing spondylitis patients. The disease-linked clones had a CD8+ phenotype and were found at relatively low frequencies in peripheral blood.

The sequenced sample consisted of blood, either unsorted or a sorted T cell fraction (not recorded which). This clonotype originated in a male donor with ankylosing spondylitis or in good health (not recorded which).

The CDR3 protein sequence reads: CASSPGTPWNEQYF. The nucleotide sequence reads as follows: TGTGCCAGCAGCCCCGGGACCCCTTGGAACGAGCAGTACTTC. This chain joins TRBV7-8 to TRBJ2-7; the D segment might be TRBD1 or TRBD2, since each matches 5 bases. V is pared back by 5 bases and J by 5 bases, with 16 bases lying between the germline termini. From the germline V gene, CDR1 is SGHVS and CDR2 is FQNEAQ. The CDR3 measures 14 amino acids from cysteine to phenylalanine. The read is trimmed to its CDR3 DNA, 42 bases read in frame from base 1.